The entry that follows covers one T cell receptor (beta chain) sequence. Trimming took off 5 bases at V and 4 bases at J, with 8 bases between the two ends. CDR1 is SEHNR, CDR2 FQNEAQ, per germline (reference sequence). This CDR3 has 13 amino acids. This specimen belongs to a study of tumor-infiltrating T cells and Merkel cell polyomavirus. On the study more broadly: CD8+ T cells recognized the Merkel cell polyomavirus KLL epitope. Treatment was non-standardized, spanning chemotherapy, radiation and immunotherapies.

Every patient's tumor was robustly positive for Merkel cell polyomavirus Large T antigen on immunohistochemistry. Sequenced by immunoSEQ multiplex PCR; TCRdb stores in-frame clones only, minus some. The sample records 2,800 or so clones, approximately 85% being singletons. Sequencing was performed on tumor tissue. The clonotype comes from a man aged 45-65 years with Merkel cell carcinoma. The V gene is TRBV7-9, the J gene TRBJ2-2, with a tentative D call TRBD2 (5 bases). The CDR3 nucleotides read TGTGCCAGCAGCCTGGCGGGCACCGGGGAGCTGTTTTTT. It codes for CASSLAGTGELFF.